This T cell receptor beta chain emerged from a study of identical twins. Broader study findings: Modelling approaches yielded underestimates of out-of-frame TCR alpha sharing between monozygotic twins. Researchers caution that invariant MAIT and iNKT cells could partly confound zero-insertion analyses.

TCRdb reprocessed the 5' RACE reads with MiXCR, giving one entry per CDR3 protein. The profile shows hundreds of thousands of distinct CDR3 sequences, just over 7% of them singletons. This clonotype occurred a few times. Its antigen is as yet unknown. CDR3 length: 17 amino acids. Germline CDR1 reads SGHTA; CDR2 reads FQGNSA. The V gene end was trimmed by 2 bases and the J gene end by 5 bases; junction bases not matched to a gene: 7. These data also featured in a second study, about yellow fever vaccine responses in identical twins.

The TCR was taken from a woman in her late teens or twenties in good health. Sequenced material: PBMCs. The chain carries TRBV7-2 and TRBJ2-2, with 11 nucleotides matching TRBD2. DNA of the CDR3: TGTGCCAGCAGCTTATACCTAGCGGGGGGAGGTACCGGGGAGCTGTTTTTT. This encodes CASSLYLAGGGTGELFF.